Ten or more counts support the clone carrying this T cell receptor beta chain. Its antigen remains unidentified. V lost 6 bases and J 4 bases, leaving 14 bases between the germline ends. Germline CDR1 SEHNR, CDR2 FQNEAQ (reference sequence). CDR3 length: 14 residues. These data come from a study of T cells in Graves' hyperthyroidism and ophthalmopathy. Overall study: Peripheral blood was obtained at initial diagnosis, preceding any treatment.

General study points: Ophthalmopathy stood apart from stable hyperthyroidism in a 13 V-J model. Blood also contained most expanded thyroid clonotypes above 0.001.

Authors of the study amplified TCR beta CDR3 regions from RNA transcripts. TCR CDR3 underwent first-round RT-PCR with the HTBI primer set. One entry per CDR3 protein, called by TCRdb with MiXCR from the multiplex PCR reads. The sample has about 700,000 distinct CDR3 sequences, 14% seen once. The material sequenced was blood. The sequence derives from a woman under 30 with Graves' hyperthyroidism. The chain combines TRBV7-9 with TRBJ2-3; D may be TRBD2 (6 bases). The CDR3 sequence is CASSYGGNPDTQYF. The DNA for the CDR3 is TGTGCCAGCAGTTACGGGGGAAACCCAGATACGCAGTATTTT.